This T cell receptor beta chain derives from a study of blood T cell repertoires in COVID-19. On the study more broadly: The United States, Italy and Spain were the sources of the acute and convalescent COVID-19 samples.

Enrolled through a virtual design, the participants were between about 18 and 89 years of age and came from some 26 US areas. Allocation to cohorts depended on clinical history reported by the participants. Trimming pared 4 bases from V and 4 bases from J, leaving 29 bases between. CDR1 and CDR2 (germline): SEHNR, FQNEAQ (reference sequence). This CDR3 spans 19 amino acids. Original handling: Amplification of reference gene primers was used by the study to estimate nucleated cell counts. Assay used: immunoSEQ multiplex PCR; TCRdb lists only in-frame clones, some missing. From that table come the V and J calls and clone size; the DNA was used to work out D and trimming. The table lists almost 400,000 clones, approximately 88% of them singletons.

The sample was PBMCs or T cells enriched from blood (not recorded which). The clonotype originates from a woman aged 25 to 39 with acute COVID-19. The chain uses TRBV7-9 and TRBJ2-7; maybe TRBD2 (6 bases). This chain's CDR3 is CASSSSNPELARQPYEQYF. CDR3 nucleotide sequence: TGTGCCAGCAGCTCCTCCAACCCGGAACTAGCAAGACAACCATACGAGCAGTACTTC.